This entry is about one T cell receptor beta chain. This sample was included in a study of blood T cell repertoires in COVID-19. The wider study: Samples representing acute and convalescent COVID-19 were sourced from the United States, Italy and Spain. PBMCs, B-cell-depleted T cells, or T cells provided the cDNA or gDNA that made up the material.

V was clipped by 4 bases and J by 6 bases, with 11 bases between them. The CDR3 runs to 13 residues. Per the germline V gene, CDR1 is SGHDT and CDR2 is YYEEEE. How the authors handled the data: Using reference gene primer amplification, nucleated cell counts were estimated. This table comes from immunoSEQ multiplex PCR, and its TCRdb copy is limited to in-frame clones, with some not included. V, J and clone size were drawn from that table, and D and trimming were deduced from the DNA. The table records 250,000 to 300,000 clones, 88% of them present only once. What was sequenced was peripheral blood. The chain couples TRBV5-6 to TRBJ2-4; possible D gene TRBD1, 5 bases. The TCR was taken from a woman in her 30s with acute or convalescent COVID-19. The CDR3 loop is CASSQADRNIQYF. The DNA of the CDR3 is TGTGCCAGCAGCCAAGCCGACAGAAACATTCAGTACTTC. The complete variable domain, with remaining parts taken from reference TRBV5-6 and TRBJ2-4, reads DAGVTQSPTHLIKTRGQQVTLRCSPKSGHDTVSWYQQALGQGPQFIFQYYEEEERQRGNFPDRFSGHQFPNYSSELNVNALLLGDSALYLCASSQADRNIQYFGAGTRLSVL.